The sequence of this TCR beta chain was determined in a study of blood T cells in healthy people across ages. Overall study results and limits: As age increased, TCR beta diversity per million T cells fell in a roughly linear fashion.

In regard to this clonotype: The antigen is unknown.

This CDR3 has 14 residues. Germline V CDR1 and CDR2: MNHNY, SVGAGI (reference sequence). V lost 4 bases, J lost 4 bases, and 11 bases lay in between. Primers used in a second PCR of about 6 to 11 cycles were a sample-barcoded 5' primer and a J-beta primer mix. Using its own MiXCR run on the 5' RACE reads, TCRdb lists one record per CDR3 protein. The sample comprises some 700,000 distinct CDR3 sequences, 22% of which are singletons, and approximately 20% rests with the top ten. The sequencing sample was made of blood. The clonotype was recovered from a man aged 70-80 years in good health. The chain links TRBV6-6 to TRBJ1-3; D is undetermined. CDR3 sequence reads: CASSFEDSGNTIYF. The CDR3 DNA reads TGTGCCAGCAGTTTCGAGGATTCCGGAAACACCATATATTTT.